This note documents a single T cell receptor beta chain sequence. Its antigen is not identified. The data originate from a study of blood T cells in healthy people across ages. Study-wide points: CMV status of donors was unknown, possibly confounding expanded clonotype changes. Estimates of total diversity, which came from one million sequenced T cells, were considered to be underestimates.

With V trimmed by 5 bases and J by 2 bases, 12 bases remained unmatched. Germline V gives CDR1 SGHAT, CDR2 FQNNGV. The CDR3 consists of 17 residues. With a J-beta primer mix and a sample-barcoded 5' primer, a second PCR ran about 7 to 12 cycles. No fewer than 3 million CDR3-containing paired-end reads came from each sample. TCRdb re-derived calls from the 5' RACE reads in MiXCR, one entry per CDR3 protein. The sample holds about 1.4 million distinct CDR3 sequences; almost 60% are singletons and the top ten take 5.5% to 8%. The specimen sequenced was blood. This receptor was obtained from a man between 18 and 29 years old in good health. The chain combines TRBV11-2 with TRBJ2-3; 8 positions match TRBD1. The CDR3 nucleotides read TGTGCCAGCAGCCCCTTCCCCAGGGGGCTGGACACAGATACGCAGTATTTT. Its protein is CASSPFPRGLDTDTQYF.